These T cell receptor beta chains were read from a single sample in a study of T-cell reconstitution after alpha-beta-depleted transplantation in children. TCRdb reanalysed the PCR reads using MiXCR and keeps one entry per CDR3 protein. This table has about 610,000 distinct CDR3 sequences, approximately 10% appearing once. The material was PBMCs from the stem cell graft donor, obtained from the stem cell graft. The origin of the receptors is a human donor who donated a stem cell graft to a child with acute myeloid leukemia. Both conserved end residues are part of each CDR3. The order of the fields is J gene, V gene, CDR3 protein.

J gene: TRBJ2-3
V gene: TRBV6-2/TRBV6-3
CDR3 protein: CASSILLAGGTDTQYF

J gene: TRBJ2-1
V gene: TRBV18
CDR3 protein: CASSDRLAYNEQFF

J gene: TRBJ1-1
V gene: TRBV3-1
CDR3 protein: CASSLTWTANTEAFF

J gene: TRBJ2-7
V gene: TRBV11-1
CDR3 protein: CASSPPPFYEQYF

J gene: TRBJ2-5
V gene: TRBV29-1
CDR3 protein: CSVFGLGQETQYF

J gene: TRBJ2-3
V gene: TRBV5-1
CDR3 protein: CASSSTSPRTQYF

J gene: TRBJ2-1
V gene: TRBV7-9
CDR3 protein: CASSALLGSYNEQFF

J gene: TRBJ2-4
V gene: TRBV29-1
CDR3 protein: CSITRGENIQYF

J gene: TRBJ2-1
V gene: TRBV5-1
CDR3 protein: CASSPGTSANRGNEQFF

J gene: TRBJ2-1
V gene: TRBV12-3/TRBV12-4
CDR3 protein: CASSLGTRDEQFF

J gene: TRBJ2-1
V gene: TRBV7-2
CDR3 protein: CASSLVRLAYNEQFF

J gene: TRBJ1-1
V gene: TRBV10-3
CDR3 protein: CAISDRYSEAFF

J gene: TRBJ1-1
V gene: TRBV7-2
CDR3 protein: CASSLSKGTEAFF

J gene: TRBJ2-5
V gene: TRBV29-1
CDR3 protein: CSVWTGGETQYF

J gene: TRBJ2-7
V gene: TRBV9
CDR3 protein: CASSDPPKEQYF

J gene: TRBJ2-3
V gene: TRBV20-1
CDR3 protein: CSHRSGGRAADTQYF

J gene: TRBJ1-6
V gene: TRBV27
CDR3 protein: CASSLEGHIGSPLHF

J gene: TRBJ1-2
V gene: TRBV9
CDR3 protein: CASSVEIGGNSDYGYTF

J gene: TRBJ1-1
V gene: TRBV12-3/TRBV12-4
CDR3 protein: CASMAGREGYTEAFF

J gene: TRBJ2-2
V gene: TRBV6-2/TRBV6-3
CDR3 protein: CASSYSAGTTGELFF

J gene: TRBJ2-3
V gene: TRBV29-1
CDR3 protein: CSVGAGLVTDTQYF

J gene: TRBJ2-1
V gene: TRBV24-1
CDR3 protein: CATSDRTSRHSYNEQFF